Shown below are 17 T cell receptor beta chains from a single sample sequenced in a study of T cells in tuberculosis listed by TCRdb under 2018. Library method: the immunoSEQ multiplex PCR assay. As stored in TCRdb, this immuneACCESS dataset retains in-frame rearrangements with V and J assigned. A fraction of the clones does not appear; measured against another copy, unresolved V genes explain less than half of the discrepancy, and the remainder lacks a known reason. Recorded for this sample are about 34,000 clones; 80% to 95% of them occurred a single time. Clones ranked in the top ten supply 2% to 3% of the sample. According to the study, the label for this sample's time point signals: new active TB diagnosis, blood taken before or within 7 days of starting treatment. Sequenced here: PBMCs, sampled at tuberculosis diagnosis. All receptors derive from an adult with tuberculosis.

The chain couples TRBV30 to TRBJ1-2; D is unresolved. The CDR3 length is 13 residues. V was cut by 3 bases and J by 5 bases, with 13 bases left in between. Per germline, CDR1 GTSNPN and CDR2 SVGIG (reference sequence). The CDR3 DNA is TGTGCCTGGAGGCGCCCGGGATTATATGGCTACACCTTC. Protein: CAWRRPGLYGYTF.

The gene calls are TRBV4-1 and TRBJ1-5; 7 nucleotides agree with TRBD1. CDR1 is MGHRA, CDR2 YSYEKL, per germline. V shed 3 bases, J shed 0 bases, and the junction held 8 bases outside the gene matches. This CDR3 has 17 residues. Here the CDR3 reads CASSQLPGQNSNQPQHF. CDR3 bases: TGCGCCAGCAGCCAGCTCCCGGGACAGAATAGCAATCAGCCCCAGCATTTT.

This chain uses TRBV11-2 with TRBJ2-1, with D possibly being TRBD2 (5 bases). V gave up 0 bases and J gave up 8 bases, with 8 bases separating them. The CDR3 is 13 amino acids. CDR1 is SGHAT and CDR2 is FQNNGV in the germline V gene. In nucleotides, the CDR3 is TGTGCCAGCAGCTTAGATGGAGGTCATGAGCAGTTCTTC. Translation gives CASSLDGGHEQFF. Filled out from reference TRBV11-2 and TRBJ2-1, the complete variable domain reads EAGVAQSPRYKIIEKRQSVAFWCNPISGHATLYWYQQILGQGPKLLIQFQNNGVVDDSQLPKDRFSAERLKGVDSTLKIQPAKLEDSAVYLCASSLDGGHEQFFGPGTRLTVL.

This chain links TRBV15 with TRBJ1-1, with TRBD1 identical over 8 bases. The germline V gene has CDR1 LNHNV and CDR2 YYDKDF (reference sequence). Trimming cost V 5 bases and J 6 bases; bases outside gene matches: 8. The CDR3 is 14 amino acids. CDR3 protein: CATSGQGAGAEAFF. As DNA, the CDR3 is TGTGCCACCAGCGGTCAGGGGGCGGGGGCTGAAGCTTTCTTT. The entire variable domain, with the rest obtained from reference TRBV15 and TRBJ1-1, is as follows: DAMVIQNPRYQVTQFGKPVTLSCSQTLNHNVMYWYQQKSSQAPKLLFHYYDKDFNNEADTPDNFQSRRPNTSFCFLDIRSPGLGDTAMYLCATSGQGAGAEAFFGQGTRLTVV.

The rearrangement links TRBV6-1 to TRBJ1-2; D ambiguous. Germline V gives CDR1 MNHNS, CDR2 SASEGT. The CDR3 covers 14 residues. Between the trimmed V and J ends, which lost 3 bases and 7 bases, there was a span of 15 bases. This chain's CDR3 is CASSDLGDLPGYTF. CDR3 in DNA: TGTGCCAGCAGTGACTTGGGAGATCTTCCTGGCTACACCTTC.

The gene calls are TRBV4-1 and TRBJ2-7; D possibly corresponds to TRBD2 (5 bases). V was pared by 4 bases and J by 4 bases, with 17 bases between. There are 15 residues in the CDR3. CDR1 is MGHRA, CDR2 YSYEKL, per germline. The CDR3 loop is CASSLLNEGQYEQYV. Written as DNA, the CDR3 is TGCGCCAGCAGCCTCCTGAACGAGGGTCAGTACGAGCAGTACGTC.

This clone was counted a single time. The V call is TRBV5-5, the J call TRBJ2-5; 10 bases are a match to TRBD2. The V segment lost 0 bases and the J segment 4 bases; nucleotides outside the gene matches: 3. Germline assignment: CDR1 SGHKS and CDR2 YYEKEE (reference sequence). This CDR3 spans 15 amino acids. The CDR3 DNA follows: TGTGCCAGCAGCTTGGTTTGGACTAGCGGAGAGACCCAGTACTTC. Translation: CASSLVWTSGETQYF.

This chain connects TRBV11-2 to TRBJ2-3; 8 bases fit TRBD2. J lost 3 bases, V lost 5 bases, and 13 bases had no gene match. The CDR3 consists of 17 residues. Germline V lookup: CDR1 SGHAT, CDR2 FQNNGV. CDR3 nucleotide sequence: TGTGCCAGCAGCCCTGGACTATTTGAGCGGGGGACAGATACGCAGTATTTT. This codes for CASSPGLFERGTDTQYF.

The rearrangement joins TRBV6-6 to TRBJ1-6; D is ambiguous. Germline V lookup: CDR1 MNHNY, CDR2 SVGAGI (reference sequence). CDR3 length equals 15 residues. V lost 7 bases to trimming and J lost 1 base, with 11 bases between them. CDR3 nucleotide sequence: TGTGCCAGCACCCGAGGGCCATCCTATAATTCACCCCTCCACTTT. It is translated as CASTRGPSYNSPLHF.

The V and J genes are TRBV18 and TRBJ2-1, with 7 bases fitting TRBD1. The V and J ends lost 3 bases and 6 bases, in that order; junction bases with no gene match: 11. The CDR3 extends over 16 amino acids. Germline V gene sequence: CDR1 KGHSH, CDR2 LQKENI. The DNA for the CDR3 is TGTGCCAGCTCACCCTTAGGGGGCGGAGAAGGCAATGAGCAGTTCTTC. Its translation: CASSPLGGGEGNEQFF.

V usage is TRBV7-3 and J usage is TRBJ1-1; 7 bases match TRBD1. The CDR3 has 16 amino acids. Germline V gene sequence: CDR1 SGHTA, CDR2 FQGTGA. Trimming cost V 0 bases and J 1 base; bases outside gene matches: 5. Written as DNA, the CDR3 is TGTGCCAGCAGCTTAACGATTGGGACAGCGAACACTGAAGCTTTCTTT. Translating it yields CASSLTIGTANTEAFF.

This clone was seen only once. The CDR3 coding sequence is TGCAGCGTTGCCTACAGTGACTCGGGGACAGATACGCAGTATTTT. Encoded protein: CSVAYSDSGTDTQYF. The J gene is TRBJ2-3, the V gene TRBV29-1, with TRBD2 as a possible D gene (5 bases). There are 15 residues in the CDR3. From germline, CDR1 is SQVTM and CDR2 ANQGSEA. Trimming pared 4 bases from V and 3 bases from J, leaving 17 bases between.

CDR3 sequence: CASSFGDTEAFF. The DNA for the CDR3 is TGTGCCAGCAGTTTCGGGGATACTGAAGCTTTCTTT. The V gene is TRBV6-5, the J gene TRBJ1-1; no firm D call. The CDR3 has 12 residues. V lost 4 bases to trimming and J lost 5 bases, with 8 bases between them. Per germline, CDR1 MNHEY and CDR2 SVGAGI.

The CDR3 loop reads CASSFSRVGTGELFF. The DNA of the CDR3 is TGTGCCAGCAGCTTTTCCAGGGTAGGGACCGGGGAGCTGTTTTTT. V is TRBV13 and J is TRBJ2-2; a weak D match, TRBD1 (5 bases). Trimming removed 3 bases at V and 5 bases at J, with 13 bases between. CDR1 and CDR2 from the germline V gene are PRHDT and FYEKMQ (reference sequence). The CDR3 contains 15 residues.

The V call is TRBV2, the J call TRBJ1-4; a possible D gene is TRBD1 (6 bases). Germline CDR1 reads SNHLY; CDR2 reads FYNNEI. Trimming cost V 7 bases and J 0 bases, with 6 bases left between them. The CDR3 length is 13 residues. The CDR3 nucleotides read TGTGCCAGCAAGGGGGCAACTAATGAAAAACTGTTTTTT. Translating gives CASKGATNEKLFF. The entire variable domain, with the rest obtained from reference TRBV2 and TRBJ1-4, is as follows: EPEVTQTPSHQVTQMGQEVILRCVPISNHLYFYWYRQILGQKVEFLVSFYNNEISEKSEIFDDQFSVERPDGSNFTLKIRSTKLEDSAMYFCASKGATNEKLFFGSGTQLSVL.

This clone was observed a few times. CDR3 sequence (DNA): TGTGCCAGCAGTTTGGGACAGGGCACCTACGAGCAGTACTTC. Translating gives CASSLGQGTYEQYF. The chain recombines TRBV6-5 with TRBJ2-7; 9 nucleotides line up with TRBD1. Trimming cost V 4 bases and J 2 bases; bases outside gene matches: 3. The V gene's germline CDR1 is MNHEY and CDR2 SVGAGI. This CDR3 comprises 14 residues.

CDR3 DNA: TGTGCCAGTACCCGCCCAGGGGGGAACACCGGGGAGCTGTTTTTT. Protein product: CASTRPGGNTGELFF. This chain joins TRBV19 and TRBJ2-2, with 7 bases lining up with TRBD1. V was pared by 7 bases and J by 1 base, with 6 bases of the junction left unmatched. CDR1 and CDR2 (germline): LNHDA, SQIVND (reference sequence). This CDR3 is built from 15 residues. Variable domain in full (rest from reference TRBV19 and TRBJ2-2): DGGITQSPKYLFRKEGQNVTLSCEQNLNHDAMYWYRQDPGQGLRLIYYSQIVNDFQKGDIAEGYSVSREKKESFPLTVTSAQKNPTAFYLCASTRPGGNTGELFFGEGSRLTVL.